This TCR beta chain is drawn from a study of cytomegalovirus exposure and HLA in healthy donors. Study observations and caveats: There were approximately 150 TCR beta chains listed as cytomegalovirus-associated.

The PCR was carried out with 60 Vbeta primers and 13 Jbeta primers. Here immunoSEQ multiplex PCR was the method, and the copy in TCRdb shows in-frame clones only, minus some. The table shows 190,000 or so clones, with 75% to 85% occurring only once. Points on this clone: Its antigen is currently unknown.

The CDR3 is 14 residues long. With 5 bases clipped from V and 4 bases from J, the junction kept 5 bases outside the gene matches. Germline V CDR1 and CDR2: LNHDA, SQIVND (reference sequence). The receptor's source is a boy aged 5-17 years in good health and CMV-seronegative. Input material: PBMCs. This chain links TRBV19 with TRBJ1-2; 9 bases are shared with TRBD1. This CDR3 reads CASSRDRVSYGYTF. The CDR3 DNA sequence: TGTGCCAGTAGTCGGGACAGGGTGAGCTATGGCTACACCTTC.